This T cell receptor (beta chain) was sequenced during a study of cytotoxic CD8 clonotypes in ibrutinib-treated CLL. Turning to the study itself: The study recorded mean values of approximately 260,000 productive templates and 80,000 to 100,000 productive rearrangements per sample.

The CDR3 spans 15 residues. With V trimmed by 0 bases and J by 4 bases, 1 base remained unmatched. Germline CDR1 is SGDLS and CDR2 is YYNGEE. This clone was counted once. The protocol was immunoSEQ multiplex PCR, while the TCRdb copy is restricted to in-frame clones and leaves out a portion. The sample lists about 130,000 clones; around 76% were seen once. The rearrangement uses TRBV9 and TRBJ2-2; TRBD2 matches 9 bases. The clonotype comes from a human donor with chronic lymphocytic leukemia. Here the sequenced sample was PBMCs, taken after 24 months of ibrutinib treatment. The CDR3 bases are TGTGCCAGCAGCGTAGGCGGGAGGGGCACCGGGGAGCTGTTTTTT. It encodes CASSVGGRGTGELFF. Based on the CDR3 plus reference TRBV9 and TRBJ2-2, the full variable domain is DSGVTQTPKHLITATGQRVTLRCSPRSGDLSVYWYQQSLDQGLQFLIQYYNGEERAKGNILERFSAQQFPDLHSELNLSSLELGDSALYFCASSVGGRGTGELFFGEGSRLTVL.